These 4 T cell receptor beta chains came from one sample sequenced in a study of CD4 and CD8 cells across lung adenocarcinoma regions. TCRdb called the PCR reads again in MiXCR, with one record for every CDR3 protein. The profile shows some 20,000 distinct CDR3 sequences, 46% of them singletons. The sequencing sample was made of CD4+ T cells from the margin of a lung tumor. The receptor source for this set is a male donor with lung adenocarcinoma. The CD4 and CD8 labels of this study may be unreliable.

Of note for this clonotype: The junction and the germline gene differ at one end; a read error may be behind it. The chain employs TRBV11-2 and TRBJ2-5; D remains ambiguous. In germline, CDR1 is SGHAT, CDR2 FQNNGV. This CDR3 has 13 amino acids. CDR3 DNA sequence: TGTGCCAGCAGCTTAGGATTGGCATACCCAGCTCACTTC. It codes for CASSLGLAYPAHF. The complete variable domain, with remaining parts taken from reference TRBV11-2 and TRBJ2-5, reads EAGVAQSPRYKIIEKRQSVAFWCNPISGHATLYWYQQILGQGPKLLIQFQNNGVVDDSQLPKDRFSAERLKGVDSTLKIQPAKLEDSAVYLCASSLGLAYPAHFGPGTRLLVL.

This clonotype was detected only a few times. This sequence joins TRBV20-1 and TRBJ2-1; the D call may be TRBD1 or TRBD2 (6 bases each). The CDR3 is 14 amino acids. Germline V gives CDR1 DFQATT, CDR2 SNEGSKA (reference sequence). The V gene lost 5 bases and the J gene lost 0 bases, with 11 bases spanning the gap. Here the CDR3 reads CSAGGRYSYNEQFF. CDR3 nucleotide sequence: TGCAGTGCTGGGGGGCGTTACTCCTACAATGAGCAGTTCTTC.

This clonotype was picked up many times. This rearrangement joins TRBV3-1 to TRBJ2-5, with D uncertain. Germline lookup yields CDR1 LGHDT and CDR2 YNNKEL (reference sequence). This CDR3 spans 14 amino acids. V shed 7 bases and J shed 4 bases, with 16 bases lying between them. This chain's CDR3 is CASTPRVGRETQYF. Written as DNA, the CDR3 is TGTGCCAGCACCCCCCGGGTCGGAAGAGAGACCCAGTACTTC.

Only a few counts were recorded for this clonotype. A clone one base away is much larger, so this may be a read error. V usage is TRBV15 and J usage is TRBJ2-5, with a weak D call TRBD2 (6 bases). V was cut by 0 bases and J by 11 bases, with 10 bases left in between. The CDR3 sequence is 12 residues long. CDR1 is LNHNV, CDR2 YYDKDF, per germline (reference sequence). CDR3 bases: TGTGCCACCAGCAGAGAAGGCGGGGAGCAGTACTTC. This sequence encodes CATSREGGEQYF.